The rows below give T cell receptor beta chains drawn from one sample of a study of T cells after somatic rescue of genetic block. Using immunoSEQ multiplex PCR, the repertoire was profiled, and TCRdb retains in-frame clones only, with some absent. The sample has roughly 120,000 clones, about 93% seen once. Source material: peripheral blood mononuclear cells (PBMCs). The source is a woman between 18 and 29 years old. The CDR3 runs from the conserved cysteine through the conserved F or W. A D gene is named only where the DNA matches it firmly. Not all rows give a size; the values are once, few, many and, for expanded clones, a class.

abundance	d_gene	v_gene	j_gene	CDR3aa	CDR3nt
once	-	TRBV2	TRBJ2-7	CAAVGGSHHWQYF	TGTGCAGCAGTGGGGGGCAGTCATCACTGGCAGTACTTC
-	-	TRBV7-9	TRBJ1-1	CASSSQSNTEAFF	TGTGCCAGCAGCTCACAATCGAACACTGAAGCTTTCTTT
-	-	TRBV13	TRBJ1-5	CASSTARGQPQHF	TGTGCCAGCTCAACGGCACGGGGTCAGCCCCAGCATTTT
-	TRBD1	TRBV11-3	TRBJ1-6	CASSPQGGSSPLHF	TGTGCCAGCAGCCCCCAGGGGGGGAGTTCACCCCTCCACTTT
-	-	TRBV30	TRBJ1-1	CAWSKIGNTEAFF	TGTGCCTGGAGTAAGATAGGGAACACTGAAGCTTTCTTT
-	TRBD1	TRBV5-1	TRBJ2-3	CASSLGQGLTDTQYF	TGCGCCAGCAGCTTAGGACAGGGCCTCACAGATACGCAGTATTTT
-	-	TRBV2	TRBJ1-2	CASSENPYGYTF	TGTGCCAGCAGTGAGAACCCCTATGGCTACACCTTC
-	TRBD2	TRBV7-9	TRBJ2-3	CASSYLRGGATDTQYF	TGTGCCAGCAGCTACCTTCGCGGGGGGGCGACAGATACGCAGTATTTT
-	TRBD2	TRBV2	TRBJ2-5	CASRGLAGETQYF	TGTGCCAGCAGGGGACTAGCCGGTGAGACCCAGTACTTC
-	-	TRBV2	TRBJ2-7	CASTPQHPGYEQYF	TGTGCCAGCACCCCACAGCATCCTGGATACGAGCAGTACTTC
few	-	TRBV4-2	TRBJ1-5	CASSQDKGRANQPQHF	TGTGCCAGCAGCCAAGATAAGGGCAGGGCTAATCAGCCCCAGCATTTT
-	TRBD1	TRBV9	TRBJ2-2	CASSPGQATGELFF	TGTGCCAGCAGCCCGGGACAGGCTACCGGGGAGCTGTTTTTT
-	-	TRBV6-1	TRBJ2-5	CASRDVLRGQYF	TGTGCCAGCAGGGATGTTCTCAGGGGCCAGTACTTC
-	-	TRBV5-1	TRBJ1-5	CASSLEGDVNQPQHF	TGCGCCAGCAGCTTGGAAGGGGACGTCAATCAGCCCCAGCATTTT
-	TRBD1	TRBV29-1	TRBJ1-4	CSVGGTGNEKLFF	TGCAGCGTTGGGGGGACAGGGAATGAAAAACTGTTTTTT
-	-	TRBV5-6	TRBJ2-7	CASSPGWSYEQYF	TGTGCCAGCAGCCCCGGGTGGAGTTACGAGCAGTACTTC
-	TRBD1	TRBV4-2	TRBJ1-1	CASSQLTGDTEAFF	TGTGCCAGCAGCCAGTTAACAGGGGATACTGAAGCTTTCTTT
-	-	TRBV20-1	TRBJ2-5	CSADSQETQYF	TGCAGTGCGGACTCTCAAGAGACCCAGTACTTC